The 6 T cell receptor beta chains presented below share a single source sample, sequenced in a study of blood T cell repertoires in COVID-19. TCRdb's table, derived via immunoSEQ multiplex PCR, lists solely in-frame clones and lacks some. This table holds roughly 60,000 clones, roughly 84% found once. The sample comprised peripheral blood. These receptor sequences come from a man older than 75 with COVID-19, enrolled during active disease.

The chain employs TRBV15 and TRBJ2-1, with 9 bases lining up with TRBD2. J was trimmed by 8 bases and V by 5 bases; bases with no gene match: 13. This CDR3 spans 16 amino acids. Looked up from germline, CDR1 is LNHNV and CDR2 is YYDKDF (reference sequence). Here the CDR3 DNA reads TGTGCCACCAGCTTACGGGCGGGAGGGCCAAAATATGAGCAGTTCTTC. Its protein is CATSLRAGGPKYEQFF.

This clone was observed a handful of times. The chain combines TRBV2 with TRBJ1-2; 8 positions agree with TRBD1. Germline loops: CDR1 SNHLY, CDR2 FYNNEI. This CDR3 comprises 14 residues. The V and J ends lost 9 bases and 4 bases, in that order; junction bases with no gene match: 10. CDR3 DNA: TGTGCCAGGGGGCCAGGGGGCGCCCCCTATGGCTACACCTTC. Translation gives CARGPGGAPYGYTF.

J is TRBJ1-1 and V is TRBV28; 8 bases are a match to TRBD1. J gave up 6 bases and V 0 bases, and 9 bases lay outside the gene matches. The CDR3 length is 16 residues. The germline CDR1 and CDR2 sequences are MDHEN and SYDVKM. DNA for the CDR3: TGTGCCAGCAGTTTATGGGAAGTAGGACAGGGCCCTGAAGCTTTCTTT. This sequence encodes CASSLWEVGQGPEAFF.

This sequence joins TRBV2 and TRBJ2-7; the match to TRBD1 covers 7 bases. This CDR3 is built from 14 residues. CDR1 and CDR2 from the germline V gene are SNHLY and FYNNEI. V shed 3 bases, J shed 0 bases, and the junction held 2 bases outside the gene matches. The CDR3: CASSDQGDSYEQYF. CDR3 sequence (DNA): TGTGCCAGCAGTGACCAGGGGGACTCCTACGAGCAGTACTTC.

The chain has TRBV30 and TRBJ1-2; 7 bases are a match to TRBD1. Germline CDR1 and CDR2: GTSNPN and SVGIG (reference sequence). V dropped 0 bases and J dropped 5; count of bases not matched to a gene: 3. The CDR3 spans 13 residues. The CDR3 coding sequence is TGTGCCTGGAGTGTAGGGGGCCGGTATGGCTACACCTTC. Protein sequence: CAWSVGGRYGYTF.

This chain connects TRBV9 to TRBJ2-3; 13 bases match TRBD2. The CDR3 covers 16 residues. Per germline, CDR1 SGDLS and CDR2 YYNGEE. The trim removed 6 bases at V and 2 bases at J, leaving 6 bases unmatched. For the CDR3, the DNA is TGTGCCAGCAACCTCGGGACTAGCGGGATCACAGATACGCAGTATTTT. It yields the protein CASNLGTSGITDTQYF.